The TCR beta chain under discussion was sequenced for a study of a mutant IDH1 vaccine in newly diagnosed glioma. As for time point: week 5, during vaccination. The study gave 300 ug of mutant IDH1 20-mer peptide per vaccine dose, with topical imiquimod. TCRdb's copy holds only in-frame clones and misses some; the assay was immunoSEQ multiplex PCR. The sample has about 60,000 clones; 80% to 90% are singletons. This clone was detected only once. Antigen specificity is unknown. This CDR3 is 13 amino acids long. V gave up 0 bases and J gave up 6 bases, with 9 bases separating them. CDR1 is SGDLS and CDR2 is YYNGEE in the germline V gene.

This specimen was PBMCs, taken from a glioma patient whose treatment included an IDH1 peptide vaccine. The chain couples TRBV9 to TRBJ1-2; D is perhaps TRBD1 (5 bases). This clonotype originated in a woman aged 50 to 60 with glioma. CDR3 in DNA: TGTGCCAGCAGCGTAGTAGTGGGGGATGGCTACACCTTC. Its protein product is CASSVVVGDGYTF. The full variable domain, rest sourced from reference TRBV9 and TRBJ1-2, is DSGVTQTPKHLITATGQRVTLRCSPRSGDLSVYWYQQSLDQGLQFLIQYYNGEERAKGNILERFSAQQFPDLHSELNLSSLELGDSALYFCASSVVVGDGYTFGSGTRLTVV.